This T cell receptor (beta chain) was captured by sequencing in a study of T cells in Graves' hyperthyroidism and ophthalmopathy. The study, taken as a whole, reports: Ophthalmopathy cases were set apart from stable hyperthyroidism by a 13 V-J model. In the blood, most expanded thyroid clonotypes above 0.001 appeared as well.

From RNA transcripts, TCR beta CDR3 regions were amplified. In the first-round RT-PCR of the TCR CDR3, the HTBI primer set was used. TCRdb processed the multiplex PCR reads anew with MiXCR; each CDR3 protein has one entry. Counted here are 560,000 or so distinct CDR3 sequences, around 45% occurring once; the ten biggest clones make up approximately 8.2%. Comment on this clonotype: Its antigen remains unidentified.

V lost 2 bases to trimming and J lost 0 bases; unmatched junction nucleotides: 9. The CDR3 length is 17 residues. The germline V gene encodes CDR1 SEHNR and CDR2 FQNEAQ (reference sequence). The authors deemed Graves' hyperthyroidism stable absent ophthalmopathy progression within 18 months. Diagnoses used clinical symptoms, serum thyroxine and TRAb, thyroid ultrasound and orbital computed tomography. The receptor comes from a young woman with Graves' hyperthyroidism. The rearrangement links TRBV7-9 to TRBJ1-1; TRBD1 matches at 7 bases. The sequenced material came from peripheral blood or thyroid tissue (not recorded which). The CDR3 spells CASSLRQGHTMNTEAFF. In nucleotides, the CDR3 is TGTGCCAGCAGCTTACGACAGGGCCATACCATGAACACTGAAGCTTTCTTT.